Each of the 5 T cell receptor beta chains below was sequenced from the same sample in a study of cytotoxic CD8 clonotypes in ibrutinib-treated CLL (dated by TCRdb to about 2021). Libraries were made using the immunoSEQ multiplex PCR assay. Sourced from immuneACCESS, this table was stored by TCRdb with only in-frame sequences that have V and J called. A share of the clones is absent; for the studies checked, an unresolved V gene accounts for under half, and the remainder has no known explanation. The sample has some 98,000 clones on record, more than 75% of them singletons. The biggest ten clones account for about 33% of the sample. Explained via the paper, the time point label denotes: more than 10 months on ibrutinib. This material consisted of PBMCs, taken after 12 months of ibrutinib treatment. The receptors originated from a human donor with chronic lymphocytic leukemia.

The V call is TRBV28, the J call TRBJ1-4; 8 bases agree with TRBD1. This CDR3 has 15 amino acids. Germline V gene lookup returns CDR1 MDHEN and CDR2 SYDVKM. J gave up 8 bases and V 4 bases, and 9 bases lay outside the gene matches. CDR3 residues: CASSSPTGAGEKLFF. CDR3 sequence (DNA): TGTGCCAGCAGTTCCCCGACAGGGGCGGGCGAAAAACTGTTTTTT. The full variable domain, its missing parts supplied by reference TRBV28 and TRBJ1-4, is DVKVTQSSRYLVKRTGEKVFLECVQDMDHENMFWYRQDPGLGLRLIYFSYDVKMKEKGDIPEGYSVSREKKERFSLILESASTNQTSMYLCASSSPTGAGEKLFFGSGTQLSVL.

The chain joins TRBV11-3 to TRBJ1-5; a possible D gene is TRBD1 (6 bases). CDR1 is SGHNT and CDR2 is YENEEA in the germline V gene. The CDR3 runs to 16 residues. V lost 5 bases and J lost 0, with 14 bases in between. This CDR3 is CASSPHRDISNQPQHF. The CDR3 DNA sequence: TGTGCCAGCAGCCCCCACCGGGACATTAGCAATCAGCCCCAGCATTTT.

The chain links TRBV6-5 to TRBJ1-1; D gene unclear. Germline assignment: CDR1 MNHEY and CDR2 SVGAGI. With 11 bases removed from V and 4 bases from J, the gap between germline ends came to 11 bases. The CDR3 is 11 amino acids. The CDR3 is CACARGTEAFF. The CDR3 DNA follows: TGTGCCTGCGCCCGGGGCACTGAAGCTTTCTTT.

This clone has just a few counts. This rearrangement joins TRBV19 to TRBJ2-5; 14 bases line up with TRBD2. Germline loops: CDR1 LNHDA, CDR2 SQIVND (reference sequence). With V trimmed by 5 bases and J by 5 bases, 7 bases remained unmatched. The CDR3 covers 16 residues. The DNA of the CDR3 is TGTGCCAGTAGTCCGACTAGCGGGGGGGCCGGTGAGACCCAGTACTTC. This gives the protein CASSPTSGGAGETQYF. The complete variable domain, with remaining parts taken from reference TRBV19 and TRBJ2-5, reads DGGITQSPKYLFRKEGQNVTLSCEQNLNHDAMYWYRQDPGQGLRLIYYSQIVNDFQKGDIAEGYSVSREKKESFPLTVTSAQKNPTAFYLCASSPTSGGAGETQYFGPGTRLLVL.

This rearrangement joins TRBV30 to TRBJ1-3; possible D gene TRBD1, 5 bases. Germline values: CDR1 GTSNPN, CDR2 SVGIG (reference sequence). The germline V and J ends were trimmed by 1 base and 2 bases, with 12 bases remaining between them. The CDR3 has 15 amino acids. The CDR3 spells CAWSADSGPGNTIYF. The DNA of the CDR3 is TGTGCCTGGAGTGCCGACAGTGGCCCTGGAAACACCATATATTTT. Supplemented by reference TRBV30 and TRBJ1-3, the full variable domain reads SQTIHQWPATLVQPVGSPLSLECTVEGTSNPNLYWYRQAAGRGLQLLFYSVGIGQISSEVPQNLSASRPQDRQFILSSKKLLLSDSGFYLCAWSADSGPGNTIYFGEGSWLTVV.